These T cell receptor beta chains were read from a single sample in a study of CD8 T cells in ankylosing spondylitis. TCRdb reanalysed the 5' RACE reads using MiXCR and keeps one entry per CDR3 protein. The sample consists of 250,000 or so distinct CDR3 sequences, 15% to 20% of them appearing once. Sequencing was performed on blood, either unsorted or a sorted T cell fraction (not recorded which). Receptors were obtained from a male donor with ankylosing spondylitis or in good health (not recorded which). Both conserved end residues are part of each CDR3. A D gene is named only where the DNA matches it firmly.

v_gene: TRBV14; j_gene: TRBJ2-7; d_gene: TRBD1; CDR3aa: CASSHPGQGNEQYF
v_gene: TRBV20-1; j_gene: TRBJ2-7; d_gene: .; CDR3aa: CSARDRLEPSYEQYF
v_gene: TRBV7-8; j_gene: TRBJ2-1; d_gene: TRBD1; CDR3aa: CASSPLILGTGGYPVNEQFF
v_gene: TRBV28; j_gene: TRBJ1-4; d_gene: TRBD1; CDR3aa: CASSWTGRKLNEKLFF
v_gene: TRBV3-1; j_gene: TRBJ2-7; d_gene: .; CDR3aa: CASCQEPSVSYEQYF
v_gene: TRBV20-1; j_gene: TRBJ2-1; d_gene: .; CDR3aa: CSARLGPSSYNEQFF
v_gene: TRBV5-4; j_gene: TRBJ2-1; d_gene: TRBD1; CDR3aa: CASSFLTGGEWEHYNEQFF
v_gene: TRBV20-1; j_gene: TRBJ1-5; d_gene: .; CDR3aa: CSARDMPENQPQHF
v_gene: TRBV7-3; j_gene: TRBJ2-5; d_gene: TRBD1; CDR3aa: CASSLTRTGGQETQYF
v_gene: TRBV6-5; j_gene: TRBJ1-2; d_gene: .; CDR3aa: CASSYMDSSYGYTF
v_gene: TRBV12-3/TRBV12-4; j_gene: TRBJ2-7; d_gene: .; CDR3aa: CASGQRENYEQYF
v_gene: TRBV19; j_gene: TRBJ2-7; d_gene: TRBD2; CDR3aa: CASSVGLNYEQYF
v_gene: TRBV29-1; j_gene: TRBJ1-1; d_gene: TRBD1; CDR3aa: CSVEGDRVEAFF
v_gene: TRBV11-1; j_gene: TRBJ2-5; d_gene: TRBD1; CDR3aa: CASSSGTGWTQYF
v_gene: TRBV25-1; j_gene: TRBJ1-5; d_gene: TRBD1; CDR3aa: CASRSHRGSQPQHF
v_gene: TRBV4-1; j_gene: TRBJ2-7; d_gene: .; CDR3aa: CASSQDVTGYHEQYF
v_gene: TRBV27; j_gene: TRBJ2-7; d_gene: TRBD1; CDR3aa: CASSPGGRGYEQYF
v_gene: TRBV6-1; j_gene: TRBJ2-7; d_gene: TRBD1; CDR3aa: CASSQGDSFPYEQYF
v_gene: TRBV6-1; j_gene: TRBJ2-1; d_gene: TRBD1; CDR3aa: CASSARDRAQGNEQFF
v_gene: TRBV12-3/TRBV12-4; j_gene: TRBJ2-3; d_gene: TRBD1; CDR3aa: CASSPGQRDTQYF
v_gene: TRBV25-1; j_gene: TRBJ1-2; d_gene: .; CDR3aa: CASRDRSHYGYTF
v_gene: TRBV20-1; j_gene: TRBJ2-3; d_gene: .; CDR3aa: CSAREVGSSTDTQYF
v_gene: TRBV29-1; j_gene: TRBJ2-7; d_gene: TRBD1; CDR3aa: CSAIEWDSGPYYEQYF
v_gene: TRBV12-3/TRBV12-4; j_gene: TRBJ1-1; d_gene: .; CDR3aa: CAISNPAAEAFF
v_gene: TRBV12-3/TRBV12-4; j_gene: TRBJ2-7; d_gene: .; CDR3aa: CASSFTGGEQYF
v_gene: TRBV4-2; j_gene: TRBJ1-4; d_gene: .; CDR3aa: CASSQDGTLSFNEKLFF
v_gene: TRBV6-5; j_gene: TRBJ2-5; d_gene: .; CDR3aa: CASSNINGGDVETQYF
v_gene: TRBV6-2/TRBV6-3; j_gene: TRBJ1-4; d_gene: .; CDR3aa: CASSYALEKLFF
v_gene: TRBV7-9; j_gene: TRBJ2-1; d_gene: TRBD2; CDR3aa: CASSDGTSGRNYNEQFF
v_gene: TRBV4-1; j_gene: TRBJ2-3; d_gene: .; CDR3aa: CASSQIGGTDTQYF
v_gene: TRBV3-1; j_gene: TRBJ2-4; d_gene: .; CDR3aa: CASSQQAPWTPLAKNIQYF
v_gene: TRBV29-1; j_gene: TRBJ2-7; d_gene: .; CDR3aa: CSVVKGDGAGTPSSYEQYF
v_gene: TRBV4-3; j_gene: TRBJ2-7; d_gene: .; CDR3aa: CASSQDGRVDEQYF
v_gene: TRBV13; j_gene: TRBJ1-1; d_gene: TRBD1; CDR3aa: CASSLGLGQGNTEAFF
v_gene: TRBV7-2; j_gene: TRBJ2-3; d_gene: TRBD1; CDR3aa: CASSLGPGQGSSDTQYF
v_gene: TRBV29-1; j_gene: TRBJ2-1; d_gene: .; CDR3aa: CSVWGERDEQFF
v_gene: TRBV6-2/TRBV6-3; j_gene: TRBJ2-7; d_gene: .; CDR3aa: CASSDSTLTLEQYF
v_gene: TRBV25-1; j_gene: TRBJ2-2; d_gene: TRBD2; CDR3aa: CASSGTRRTGELFF
v_gene: TRBV29-1; j_gene: TRBJ2-1; d_gene: TRBD2; CDR3aa: CSVEGLAGNYNEQFF
v_gene: TRBV6-2/TRBV6-3; j_gene: TRBJ2-2; d_gene: .; CDR3aa: CASTKGDIAYTGELFF
v_gene: TRBV9; j_gene: TRBJ2-2; d_gene: .; CDR3aa: CASSVPDSTNTGELFF
v_gene: TRBV6-4; j_gene: TRBJ2-5; d_gene: .; CDR3aa: CASSEEVQGQTQYF
v_gene: TRBV29-1; j_gene: TRBJ2-2; d_gene: TRBD2; CDR3aa: CSVETLAGGPNGELFF
v_gene: TRBV6-1; j_gene: TRBJ2-2; d_gene: .; CDR3aa: CASSETTGNTGELFF
v_gene: TRBV27; j_gene: TRBJ2-1; d_gene: TRBD2; CDR3aa: CASTLLAANYNEQFF
v_gene: TRBV4-3; j_gene: TRBJ2-1; d_gene: TRBD1; CDR3aa: CASKGANRDEQFF
v_gene: TRBV6-1; j_gene: TRBJ2-3; d_gene: TRBD2; CDR3aa: CASSHLAPISGTTDTQYF
v_gene: TRBV4-1; j_gene: TRBJ2-3; d_gene: TRBD1; CDR3aa: CASSLRDRGVTDTQYF
v_gene: TRBV5-5; j_gene: TRBJ2-5; d_gene: .; CDR3aa: CASSLFGKTQYF
v_gene: TRBV12-3/TRBV12-4; j_gene: TRBJ2-1; d_gene: .; CDR3aa: CASSPPGSLYNEQFF
v_gene: TRBV20-1; j_gene: TRBJ2-7; d_gene: TRBD2; CDR3aa: CSALYEGGPYEQYF
v_gene: TRBV11-2; j_gene: TRBJ2-3; d_gene: .; CDR3aa: CASSLVVVDTQYF
v_gene: TRBV4-2; j_gene: TRBJ2-1; d_gene: .; CDR3aa: CASSQGDVIKSYNEQFF